These 24 T cell receptor beta chains were all obtained from the same sample, sequenced in a study of T cells in Graves' hyperthyroidism and ophthalmopathy. RNA transcripts were the template for amplifying TCR beta CDR3 regions. Researchers ran a first-round RT-PCR on the TCR CDR3 using the HTBI primer set. TCRdb re-called the multiplex PCR reads with MiXCR, one entry per CDR3 protein. The table shows more than 500,000 distinct CDR3 sequences, with approximately 16% occurring only once. The sequenced sample consisted of blood. Every receptor here comes from a woman aged 25 to 39 with Graves' ophthalmopathy.

Regarding this clonotype: The junction departs from the called germline gene at one end, perhaps through a read error. This chain joins TRBV28 and TRBJ2-7; 8 bases fit TRBD1. This CDR3 comprises 13 residues. Germline-derived CDR1 and CDR2 are MDHEN and SYDVKM. CDR3 coding DNA: TGTGCCAGCAGTTCGGGACAGGCCTACGGGCAGTACTTC. Protein product: CASSSGQAYGQYF.

This clonotype was counted a few times. The chain employs TRBV20-1 and TRBJ2-2; tentatively, D is TRBD2 (7 bases). V was cut by 3 bases and J by 4 bases, with 15 bases left in between. Germline V gene lookup returns CDR1 DFQATT and CDR2 SNEGSKA (reference sequence). The CDR3 runs to 15 residues. CDR3 nucleotide sequence: TGCAGTGCTAGGACGGCAGGGGAGGGCACCGGGGAGCTGTTTTTT. It translates to CSARTAGEGTGELFF.

This clonotype was seen at least ten times. V is TRBV20-1 and J is TRBJ1-1, with D perhaps matching TRBD1 (5 bases). The V gene lost 0 bases and the J gene lost 0 bases, with 8 bases spanning the gap. The CDR3 runs 14 residues. CDR1 and CDR2 from the germline V gene are DFQATT and SNEGSKA (reference sequence). The CDR3 protein is CSAREQALNTEAFF. The CDR3 nucleotides are TGCAGTGCTAGAGAACAGGCCCTGAACACTGAAGCTTTCTTT.

The chain recombines TRBV30 with TRBJ1-3; no definite D call. This CDR3 has 15 residues. The V gene's germline CDR1 is GTSNPN and CDR2 SVGIG (reference sequence). V gave up 0 bases and J gave up 4 bases, with 13 bases separating them. The CDR3 DNA sequence: TGTGCCTGGAGTGTATTCGCGGATTACGGAAACACCATATATTTT. It encodes CAWSVFADYGNTIYF.

This clonotype was found many times. V usage is TRBV6-2 or TRBV6-3 and J usage is TRBJ2-7; no reliable D call. Germline loops: CDR1 MNHEY, CDR2 SVGEGT. The V gene lost 0 bases and the J gene lost 1 base, with 7 bases spanning the gap. This CDR3 is built from 14 residues. The CDR3 DNA reads TGTGCCAGCAGTTACTCGATCTCTTCCTACGAGCAGTACTTC. It codes for CASSYSISSYEQYF.

This clonotype has ten or more counts. This chain joins TRBV13 and TRBJ2-3; 8 bases agree with TRBD1. This CDR3 is built from 15 residues. Germline trimming cut 7 bases from V and 3 bases from J; bases unmatched to any gene: 9. CDR1 PRHDT and CDR2 FYEKMQ come from the germline V gene (reference sequence). CDR3: CASTLTGVGTDTQYF. CDR3 in DNA: TGTGCCAGCACCTTGACAGGGGTTGGTACAGATACGCAGTATTTT.

There are many counts of this clonotype. The chain employs TRBV30 and TRBJ2-7; D is unclear. Trimming left V 1 base short and J 1 base short, with 2 bases between. The CDR3 loop spans 11 amino acids. CDR1 is GTSNPN, CDR2 SVGIG, per germline (reference sequence). The CDR3 nucleotides are TGTGCCTGGAGTGCTTCCTACGAGCAGTACTTC. Its translation: CAWSASYEQYF.

This clonotype was seen many times. The J gene is TRBJ1-1, the V gene TRBV27; D might be TRBD1 (5 bases). The germline CDR1 and CDR2 sequences are MNHEY and SMNVEV (reference sequence). Trimming took off 1 base at V and 7 bases at J, with 10 bases between the two ends. The CDR3 is 13 amino acids. CDR3 amino acids: CASSLWGPNEAFF. CDR3 in DNA: TGTGCCAGCAGTTTATGGGGCCCCAATGAAGCTTTCTTT.

This clonotype has just one count. No conserved phenylalanine or tryptophan ends this CDR3, so it is likely a read error. V usage is TRBV7-2 and J usage is TRBJ2-3; D unresolved. The CDR3 is made up of 14 amino acids. Per germline, CDR1 SGHTA and CDR2 FQGNSA. V shed 2 bases and J shed 0 bases, with 6 bases lying between them. This CDR3 is CASSLRKSTDTQYL. CDR3 in DNA: TGTGCCAGCAGCTTAAGAAAAAGCACAGATACGCAGTATCTT.

The V gene is TRBV6-1, the J gene TRBJ2-3; D gene uncertain. This CDR3 spans 14 amino acids. The V end lost 5 bases, the J end lost 0 bases, and 9 bases lay between the germline ends. Germline-derived CDR1 and CDR2 are MNHNS and SASEGT. The CDR3 loop is CASSTHGSTDTQYF. CDR3 in DNA: TGTGCCAGCAGTACGCACGGAAGCACAGATACGCAGTATTTT.

This clonotype was observed at least ten times. The chain combines TRBV5-1 with TRBJ2-1; no firm D call. CDR3 length: 16 amino acids. The V and J ends lost 1 base and 5 bases respectively, with 16 bases between them. The germline V gene has CDR1 SGHRS and CDR2 YFSETQ. CDR3 sequence: CASSLSLRLENNEQFF. CDR3 bases: TGCGCCAGCAGCTTGAGCCTCAGACTGGAGAACAATGAGCAGTTCTTC.

This clonotype was found many times. The chain combines TRBV5-1 with TRBJ2-2, with a weak D call TRBD1 (5 bases). The CDR3 sequence is 15 residues long. V lost 4 bases and J lost 0, with 10 bases in between. CDR1 and CDR2 from the germline V gene are SGHRS and YFSETQ. The CDR3 reads CASSPGHTNTGELFF. The CDR3 DNA reads TGCGCCAGCAGCCCCGGACATACGAACACCGGGGAGCTGTTTTTT. The entire variable domain, with the rest obtained from reference TRBV5-1 and TRBJ2-2, is as follows: KAGVTQTPRYLIKTRGQQVTLSCSPISGHRSVSWYQQTPGQGLQFLFEYFSETQRNKGNFPGRFSGRQFSNSRSEMNVSTLELGDSALYLCASSPGHTNTGELFFGEGSRLTVL.

A remark on this clonotype: One junction end does not reproduce the germline sequence, and a read error may be involved. This chain connects TRBV28 to TRBJ1-1; tentatively, D is TRBD1 (6 bases). CDR1 and CDR2 from the germline V gene are MDHEN and SYDVKM. This CDR3 is 16 amino acids long. CDR3 nucleotide sequence: TGTGCCAGCAGTTTATGGGGACAAGTGTTTCGCACTGAAACTTTCTTT. It codes for CASSLWGQVFRTETFF.

This clonotype came up a few times. The chain is built from TRBV20-1 and TRBJ1-6; 7 nucleotides align to TRBD1. There are 14 residues in the CDR3. Trimming removed 7 bases from V and 2 bases from J; junction bases left unmatched: 5. CDR1 is DFQATT and CDR2 is SNEGSKA in the germline V gene (reference sequence). CDR3 sequence reads: CSVKGAPYNSPLHF. In DNA, the CDR3 is TGCAGTGTTAAGGGGGCACCCTATAATTCACCCCTCCACTTT.

This clonotype was counted at least ten times. The rearrangement joins TRBV20-1 to TRBJ2-3; TRBD2 aligns across 7 bases. Per germline, CDR1 DFQATT and CDR2 SNEGSKA (reference sequence). With V trimmed by 0 bases and J by 7 bases, 7 bases remained unmatched. The CDR3 has 14 residues. The DNA of the CDR3 is TGCAGTGCTAGAGATGGTGGCGGGAGTAATACGCAGTATTTT. Its protein product is CSARDGGGSNTQYF.

This clonotype was seen more than once but under ten times. The V call is TRBV27, the J call TRBJ2-1, with D possibly matching TRBD2 (5 bases). Trimming cost V 5 bases and J 10 bases, with 9 bases left between them. Germline assignment: CDR1 MNHEY and CDR2 SMNVEV (reference sequence). The CDR3 covers 11 residues. The CDR3 DNA reads TGTGCCAGCAGTACCCAGCGGGAGCAGTTCTTC. Its protein is CASSTQREQFF.

This clonotype has a handful of counts. The chain carries TRBV4-1 and TRBJ2-1, with a weak D call TRBD2 (6 bases). The CDR3 runs to 15 residues. V was trimmed by 2 bases and J by 7 bases, leaving 15 bases between them. Germline V gene sequence: CDR1 MGHRA, CDR2 YSYEKL. The CDR3 loop reads CASSQIPGLQNEQFF. The CDR3 DNA sequence: TGCGCCAGCAGCCAAATACCGGGACTCCAAAATGAGCAGTTCTTC.

This clonotype occurred a few times. V and J are TRBV20-1 and TRBJ2-1; tentative D call: TRBD2 (5 bases). The ends were cut back, 6 bases at V and 7 bases at J, with 25 bases in the middle. The germline CDR1 and CDR2 sequences are DFQATT and SNEGSKA (reference sequence). The CDR3 runs 16 residues. DNA for the CDR3: TGCAGTGCCAGGTCCCCTAGCACTACGTCTTTAAATGAGCAGTTCTTC. Translation gives CSARSPSTTSLNEQFF.

This clonotype has only a few counts. This chain uses TRBV5-1 with TRBJ1-4, with D possibly matching TRBD1 (5 bases). The germline gives CDR1 SGHRS, CDR2 YFSETQ. This CDR3 spans 16 amino acids. The V gene lost 5 bases and the J gene lost 0 bases, with 14 bases spanning the gap. CDR3 in amino acids: CASSSGGGATNEKLFF. The CDR3 DNA reads TGCGCCAGCAGTTCCGGCGGGGGGGCAACTAATGAAAAACTGTTTTTT.

This clonotype was counted ten times or more. The chain carries TRBV10-3 and TRBJ1-2, with D perhaps TRBD1 (6 bases). Germline V gene lookup returns CDR1 ENHRY and CDR2 SYGVKD. This CDR3 comprises 13 residues. Trimming cost V 7 bases and J 2 bases, with 11 bases left between them. As DNA, the CDR3 is TGTGCCATCACGGAGGGGGTGAACTATGGCTACACCTTC. Its protein is CAITEGVNYGYTF.

This clonotype has only a few counts. The genes are TRBV5-1 and TRBJ2-1, with D perhaps TRBD2 (6 bases). From germline, CDR1 is SGHRS and CDR2 YFSETQ. Trimming cost V 4 bases and J 7 bases, with 18 bases left between them. The CDR3 covers 15 residues. The CDR3 DNA is TGCGCCAGCAGCCCGGGGGTCCCCCGGGGGAATGAGCAGTTCTTC. Translated: CASSPGVPRGNEQFF.

To note about this clonotype: One end of the junction varies from germline; a read error may be responsible. The chain recombines TRBV20-1 with TRBJ1-5, with D unresolved. The CDR3 sequence is 13 residues long. Germline assignment: CDR1 DFQATT and CDR2 SNEGSKA (reference sequence). The CDR3 DNA reads TGCTGTGCTAGAGGCCCCCCGCCTCAGCCCCAGCATTTT. Translated, it gives CCARGPPPQPQHF.

In its sample, this clonotype was seen a few times. V gene TRBV4-3 combines with J gene TRBJ2-1; tentatively, D is TRBD2 (6 bases). Trimming removed 7 bases at V and 8 bases at J, with 15 bases between. This CDR3 contains 13 residues. CDR1 and CDR2 from the germline V gene are LGHNA and YSLEER. This CDR3 is CASTSAGRDEQFF. CDR3 DNA: TGCGCCAGCACGTCAGCGGGTCGGGATGAGCAGTTCTTC.

This clonotype was picked up many times. This chain links TRBV2 with TRBJ2-1; the D gene could be TRBD1 or TRBD2 (5 bases each). The V end lost 6 bases, the J end lost 4 bases, and 13 bases lay between the germline ends. The CDR3 is 14 amino acids. Germline CDR1 SNHLY, CDR2 FYNNEI. The CDR3 sequence: CASRSAGRYNEQFF. CDR3 coding DNA: TGTGCCAGCAGAAGCGCAGGGAGATACAATGAGCAGTTCTTC.